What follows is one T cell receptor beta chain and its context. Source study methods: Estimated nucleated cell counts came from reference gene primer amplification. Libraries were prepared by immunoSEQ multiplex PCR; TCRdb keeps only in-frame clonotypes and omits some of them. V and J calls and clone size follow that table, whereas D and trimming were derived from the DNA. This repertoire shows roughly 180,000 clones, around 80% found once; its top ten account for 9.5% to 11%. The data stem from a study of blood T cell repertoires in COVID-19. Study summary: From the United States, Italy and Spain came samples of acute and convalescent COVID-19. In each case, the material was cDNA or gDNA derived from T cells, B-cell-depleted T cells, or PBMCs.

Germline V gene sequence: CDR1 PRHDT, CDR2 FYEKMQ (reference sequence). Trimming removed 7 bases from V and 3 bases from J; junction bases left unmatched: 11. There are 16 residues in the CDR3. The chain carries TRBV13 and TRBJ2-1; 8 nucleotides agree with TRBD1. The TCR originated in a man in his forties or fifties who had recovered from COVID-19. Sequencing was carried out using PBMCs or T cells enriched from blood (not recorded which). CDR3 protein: CASTHTGTGYYNEQFF. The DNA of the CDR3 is TGTGCCAGCACCCATACTGGGACAGGATACTACAATGAGCAGTTCTTC.